This T cell receptor (beta chain) was recovered during a study of OX40 agonist ivuxolimab in advanced cancers. Method: immunoSEQ multiplex PCR; TCRdb's copy keeps in-frame clones and lacks some. Of about 43,000 clones in the sample, about 87% were seen once. This CDR3 spans 13 amino acids. Germline CDR1 and CDR2: MNHEY and SMNVEV (reference sequence). Trimming cost V 4 bases and J 4 bases, with 8 bases left between them. The chain uses TRBV27 and TRBJ2-1; a possible D gene is TRBD1 (6 bases). This TCR derives from an adult with an advanced solid tumor such as melanoma, head and neck, liver or kidney cancer. This specimen was CD4+ or CD8+ T cells sorted from blood, taken in a trial of the OX40 agonist ivuxolimab. The CDR3 bases are TGTGCCAGCAGTTCACAGGGTTACAATGAGCAGTTCTTC. This codes for CASSSQGYNEQFF.